This entry concerns a single TCR beta chain. What was amplified from RNA transcripts were TCR beta CDR3 regions. The primer set for the first-round RT-PCR of the TCR CDR3 was HTBI. TCRdb passed the multiplex PCR reads through MiXCR, listing each CDR3 protein once. The sample lists 500,000 to 600,000 distinct CDR3 sequences; 40% to 55% were seen once. CDR3 size: 15 residues. Trimming cost V 5 bases and J 2 bases, with 15 bases left between them. CDR1 and CDR2 (germline): SSHAT, FNYEAQ (reference sequence). This sample was included in a study of T cells in Graves' hyperthyroidism and ophthalmopathy. Sequences were obtained from peripheral blood or thyroid tissue (not recorded which). The TCR originated in an adult woman with Graves' disease, either hyperthyroidism or ophthalmopathy (not recorded which). This chain links TRBV7-7 with TRBJ1-2, with D unclear. The CDR3 reads CASSPSNPNNYGYTF. The CDR3, as DNA: TGTGCCAGCAGCCCGTCAAACCCGAACAACTATGGCTACACCTTC. The full variable domain, in which reference TRBV7-7 and TRBJ1-2 provide the parts outside the CDR3, is GAGVSQSPRYKVTKRGQDVTLRCDPISSHATLYWYQQALGQGPEFLTYFNYEAQPDKSGLPSDRFSAERPEGSISTLTIQRTEQRDSAMYRCASSPSNPNNYGYTFGSGTRLTVV.